These 11 T cell receptor beta chains originate from one sample sequenced in a study of blood T cell repertoires in COVID-19. Assay used: immunoSEQ multiplex PCR; TCRdb lists only in-frame clones, some missing. Of some 120,000 clones listed, 70% to 80% were seen once; the top ten hold around 25%. The sequencing sample was made of peripheral blood. The receptors originated from a human donor in a cohort sampled during active COVID-19.

This clone has a handful of counts. This sequence joins TRBV2 and TRBJ1-5; weak D call: TRBD1 (5 bases). The CDR3 is 12 residues long. Trimming cost V 8 bases and J 1 base, with 6 bases left between them. Germline lookup yields CDR1 SNHLY and CDR2 FYNNEI. The CDR3 DNA reads as TGTGCCAGCGGGGGGAGCAATCAGCCCCAGCATTTT. The encoded protein is CASGGSNQPQHF. The variable domain in full, completed from reference TRBV2 and TRBJ1-5, reads EPEVTQTPSHQVTQMGQEVILRCVPISNHLYFYWYRQILGQKVEFLVSFYNNEISEKSEIFDDQFSVERPDGSNFTLKIRSTKLEDSAMYFCASGGSNQPQHFGDGTRLSIL.

The chain combines TRBV5-1 with TRBJ1-1; 9 bases map to TRBD1. Germline assignment: CDR1 SGHRS and CDR2 YFSETQ. V was pared by 2 bases and J by 1 base, with 12 bases of the junction left unmatched. The length of the CDR3 is 18 residues. The CDR3 region is CASSFLGPLDRGNTEAFF. The CDR3, as DNA: TGCGCCAGCAGCTTTCTAGGTCCCCTGGACAGGGGGAACACTGAAGCTTTCTTT.

The chain couples TRBV6-2 or TRBV6-3 to TRBJ2-5; TRBD2 aligns across 7 bases. Germline V gene sequence: CDR1 MNHEY, CDR2 SVGEGT. The CDR3 is 16 residues long. V shed 5 bases and J 7 bases; nucleotides not matched to a gene: 16. CDR3 DNA: TGTGCCAGCAGTGCAACTATCCCAGGACTAGAAGGGACCCAGTACTTC. The encoded protein is CASSATIPGLEGTQYF.

This rearrangement joins TRBV13 to TRBJ2-7; unclear D gene. Trimming took 4 bases from V and 3 from J, leaving 4 bases between them. This CDR3 spans 11 amino acids. Germline V gene lookup returns CDR1 PRHDT and CDR2 FYEKMQ (reference sequence). The CDR3 loop is CASSYLYEQYF. For the CDR3, the DNA is TGTGCCAGCAGCTATCTCTACGAGCAGTACTTC.

In this sample, this clone turned up once. This chain connects TRBV10-3 to TRBJ1-2; no clear D gene. Germline-derived CDR1 and CDR2 are ENHRY and SYGVKD. The CDR3 length is 15 residues. Between the trimmed V and J ends, which lost 0 bases and 0 bases, there was a span of 8 bases. The CDR3 loop is CAISESGVANYGYTF. DNA for the CDR3: TGTGCCATCAGTGAGTCCGGGGTAGCTAACTATGGCTACACCTTC.

In DNA form, the CDR3 reads TGTGCCAGTAGGGGACAGGGCTCCTACGAGCAGTACTTC. Protein product: CASRGQGSYEQYF. The chain combines TRBV19 with TRBJ2-7; 9 positions agree with TRBD1. The V segment lost 6 bases and the J segment 0 bases; nucleotides outside the gene matches: 0. The CDR3 is made up of 13 amino acids. CDR1 is LNHDA and CDR2 is SQIVND in the germline V gene (reference sequence).

The chain uses TRBV9 and TRBJ1-3; D is ambiguous. The CDR3 is 16 residues long. Trimming took 4 bases from V and 0 from J, leaving 14 bases between them. Looked up from germline, CDR1 is SGDLS and CDR2 is YYNGEE. The CDR3 reads CASSPREGGSGNTIYF. CDR3 DNA: TGTGCCAGCAGCCCTAGAGAGGGAGGCTCTGGAAACACCATATATTTT.

The chain carries TRBV28 and TRBJ2-7, with a weak D call TRBD2 (7 bases). The germline V and J ends were trimmed by 6 bases and 3 bases, with 15 bases remaining between them. The V gene's germline CDR1 is MDHEN and CDR2 SYDVKM. This CDR3 has 14 amino acids. CDR3 in amino acids: CASRQGGIGYEQYF. The CDR3 DNA reads TGTGCCAGCAGACAGGGAGGGATCGGCTACGAGCAGTACTTC.

This clone was observed once. The chain employs TRBV19 and TRBJ1-2; weak D call: TRBD1 (5 bases). This CDR3 region has 14 residues. Germline values: CDR1 LNHDA, CDR2 SQIVND (reference sequence). V was clipped by 4 bases and J by 7 bases, with 16 bases between them. CDR3 DNA: TGTGCCAGTAGTAATAAAATGACAGCTCCTGGCTACACCTTC. Translation: CASSNKMTAPGYTF.

J is TRBJ1-5 and V is TRBV27, with D perhaps matching TRBD1 (6 bases). The CDR3 consists of 14 residues. Trimming stripped 6 bases from V and 0 bases from J, with 9 bases between. Germline CDR1 reads MNHEY; CDR2 reads SMNVEV (reference sequence). CDR3 sequence (DNA): TGTGCCAGCAGGACAGGCAATAGCAATCAGCCCCAGCATTTT. It specifies CASRTGNSNQPQHF.

The CDR3 DNA sequence: TGTGCCAGCAGCTTGGCCAGGGTGTCGAATTCACCCCTCCACTTT. This codes for CASSLARVSNSPLHF. The gene calls are TRBV5-5 and TRBJ1-6, with a tentative D call TRBD1 (5 bases). The CDR3 length is 15 residues. V was clipped by 0 bases and J by 7 bases, with 11 bases between them. Germline loops: CDR1 SGHKS, CDR2 YYEKEE (reference sequence).